This T cell receptor beta chain was documented in a study of control samples from healthy donors and cancer patients. Sequencing was performed with immunoSEQ multiplex PCR; in TCRdb, only in-frame clones are kept and a portion is missing. In the table there are about 130,000 clones, roughly 87% of which are singletons. Source material: blood. The sequence was collected from a man between 18 and 29 years old in good health.

Here the CDR3 DNA reads TGTGCCAGCAGCCAAGTGAACCGGGGGGCCGGGGAGACCCAGTACTTC. This codes for CASSQVNRGAGETQYF. The J gene is TRBJ2-5, the V gene TRBV4-2; maybe TRBD2 (7 bases). Germline CDR1 and CDR2: LGHNA and YNFKEQ. Trimming shortened V by 1 base and J by 5 bases, and 17 bases separated the two germline ends. This CDR3 is built from 16 residues.